This T cell receptor (beta chain) was captured in a study of T cells in Graves' hyperthyroidism and ophthalmopathy. Each person with ophthalmopathy scored at least 3 on the Clinical Activity Score, reached NOSPECS grade 4 or higher, and had been ill under 3 months. Using over 8.5 ml of fresh peripheral blood, PBMCs were prepared. The TCR beta CDR3 regions underwent amplification using RNA transcripts as the source. When the TCR CDR3 underwent first-round RT-PCR, the HTBI primer set was used. Using its own MiXCR run on the multiplex PCR reads, TCRdb lists one record per CDR3 protein. The sample lists roughly 350,000 distinct CDR3 sequences, around 13% occurring once. Unmatched junction bases numbered 9, after V lost 4 bases and J lost 2 bases. The CDR3 is 17 residues long. CDR1 SGDLS and CDR2 YYNGEE come from the germline V gene.

The TCR was taken from a woman in her thirties or forties with Graves' ophthalmopathy. Sequencing used blood. The V and J genes are TRBV9 and TRBJ2-2; TRBD2 agrees at 9 bases. The CDR3, as DNA: TGTGCCAGCAGCCCCAGGGGCGGGAGGGTAAACACCGGGGAGCTGTTTTTT. Translated: CASSPRGGRVNTGELFF.